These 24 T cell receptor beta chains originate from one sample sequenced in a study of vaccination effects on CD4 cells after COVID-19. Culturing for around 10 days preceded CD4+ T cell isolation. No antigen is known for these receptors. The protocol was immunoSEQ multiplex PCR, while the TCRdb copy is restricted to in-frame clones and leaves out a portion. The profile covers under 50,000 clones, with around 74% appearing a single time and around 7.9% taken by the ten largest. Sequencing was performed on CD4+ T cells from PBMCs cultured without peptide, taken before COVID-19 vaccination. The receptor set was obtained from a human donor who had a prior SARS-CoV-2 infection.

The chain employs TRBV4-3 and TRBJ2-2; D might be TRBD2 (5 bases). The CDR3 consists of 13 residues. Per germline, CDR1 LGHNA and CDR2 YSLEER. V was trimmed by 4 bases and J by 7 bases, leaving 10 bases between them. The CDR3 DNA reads TGCGCCAGCAGCCTAAGGGCGGGCGGGGAGCTGTTTTTT. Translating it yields CASSLRAGGELFF.

CDR3 nucleotides: TGTGCCAGCAGTTCATCGGCCGCGATGCGCGAGCAGTACTTC. Translated: CASSSSAAMREQYF. The V and J genes are TRBV6-5 and TRBJ2-7; no definite D call. The V and J ends lost 4 bases and 6 bases respectively, with 16 bases between them. CDR3 length: 14 residues. Germline V CDR1 and CDR2: MNHEY, SVGAGI.

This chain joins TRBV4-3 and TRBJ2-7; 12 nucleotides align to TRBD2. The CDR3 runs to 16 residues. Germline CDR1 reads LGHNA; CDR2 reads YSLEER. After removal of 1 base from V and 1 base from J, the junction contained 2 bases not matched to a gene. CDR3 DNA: TGCGCCAGCAGCCAAGCCCTAGCGGGAGGGTCCTACGAGCAGTACTTC. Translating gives CASSQALAGGSYEQYF.

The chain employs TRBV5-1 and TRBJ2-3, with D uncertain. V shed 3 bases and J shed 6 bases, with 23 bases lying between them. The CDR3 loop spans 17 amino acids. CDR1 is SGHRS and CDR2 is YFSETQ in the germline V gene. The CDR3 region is CASSSSHNGNLRDTQYF. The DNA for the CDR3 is TGCGCCAGCAGCTCAAGCCACAATGGGAACCTGCGCGATACGCAGTATTTT. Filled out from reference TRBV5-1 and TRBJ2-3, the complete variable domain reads KAGVTQTPRYLIKTRGQQVTLSCSPISGHRSVSWYQQTPGQGLQFLFEYFSETQRNKGNFPGRFSGRQFSNSRSEMNVSTLELGDSALYLCASSSSHNGNLRDTQYFGPGTRLTVL.

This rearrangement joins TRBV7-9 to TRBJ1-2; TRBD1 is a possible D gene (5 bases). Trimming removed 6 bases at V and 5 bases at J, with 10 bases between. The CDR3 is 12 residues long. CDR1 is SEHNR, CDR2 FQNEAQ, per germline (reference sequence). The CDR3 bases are TGTGCCAGCAGTTCCGGGACTTATGGCTACACCTTC. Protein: CASSSGTYGYTF.

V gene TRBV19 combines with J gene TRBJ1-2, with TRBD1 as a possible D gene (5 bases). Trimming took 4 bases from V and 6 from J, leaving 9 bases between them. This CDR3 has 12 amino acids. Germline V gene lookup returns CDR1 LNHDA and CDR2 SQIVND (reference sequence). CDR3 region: CASSTARDGYTF. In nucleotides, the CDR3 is TGTGCCAGTAGTACCGCCAGGGATGGCTACACCTTC. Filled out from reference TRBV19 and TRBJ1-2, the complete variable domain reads DGGITQSPKYLFRKEGQNVTLSCEQNLNHDAMYWYRQDPGQGLRLIYYSQIVNDFQKGDIAEGYSVSREKKESFPLTVTSAQKNPTAFYLCASSTARDGYTFGSGTRLTVV.

The CDR3 coding sequence is TGCAGTGCTAGAGATTACGGTGAGCAGTTCTTC. This codes for CSARDYGEQFF. This chain connects TRBV20-1 to TRBJ2-1; unclear D gene. This CDR3 is built from 11 residues. V shed 0 bases and J shed 9 bases, with 6 bases lying between them. Germline CDR1 and CDR2: DFQATT and SNEGSKA (reference sequence).

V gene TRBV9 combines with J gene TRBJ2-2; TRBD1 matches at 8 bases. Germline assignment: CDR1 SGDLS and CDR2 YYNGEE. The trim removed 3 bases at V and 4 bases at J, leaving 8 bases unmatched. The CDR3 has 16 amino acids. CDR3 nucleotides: TGTGCCAGCAGCGAGAGAACAGGGGGTTCCACCGGGGAGCTGTTTTTT. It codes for CASSERTGGSTGELFF.

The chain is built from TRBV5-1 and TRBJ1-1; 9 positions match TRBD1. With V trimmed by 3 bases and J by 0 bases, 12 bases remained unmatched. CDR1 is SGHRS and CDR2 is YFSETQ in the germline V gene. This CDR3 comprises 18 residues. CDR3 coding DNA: TGCGCCAGCAGCTCGGGGCTGGGACAGGGAACCATGAACACTGAAGCTTTCTTT. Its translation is CASSSGLGQGTMNTEAFF.

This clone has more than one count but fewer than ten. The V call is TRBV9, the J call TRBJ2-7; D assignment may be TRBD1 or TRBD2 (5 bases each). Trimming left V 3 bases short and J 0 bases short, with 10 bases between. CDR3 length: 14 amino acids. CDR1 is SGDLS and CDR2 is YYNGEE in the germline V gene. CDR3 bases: TGTGCCAGCAGCGAGGGACGCAGCTCCTACGAGCAGTACTTC. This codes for CASSEGRSSYEQYF.

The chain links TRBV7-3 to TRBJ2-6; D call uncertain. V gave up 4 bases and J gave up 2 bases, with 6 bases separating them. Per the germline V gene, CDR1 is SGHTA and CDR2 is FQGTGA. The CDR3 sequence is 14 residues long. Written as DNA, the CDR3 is TGTGCCAGCAGCTCTTCCGCTGGGGCCAACGTCCTGACTTTC. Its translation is CASSSSAGANVLTF.

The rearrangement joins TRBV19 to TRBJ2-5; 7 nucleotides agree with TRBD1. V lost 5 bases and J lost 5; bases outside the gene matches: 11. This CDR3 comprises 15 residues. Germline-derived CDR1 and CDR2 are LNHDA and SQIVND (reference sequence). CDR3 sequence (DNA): TGTGCCAGTAGTCCCGTTGAAGGGGGCTTGGAGACCCAGTACTTC. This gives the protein CASSPVEGGLETQYF.

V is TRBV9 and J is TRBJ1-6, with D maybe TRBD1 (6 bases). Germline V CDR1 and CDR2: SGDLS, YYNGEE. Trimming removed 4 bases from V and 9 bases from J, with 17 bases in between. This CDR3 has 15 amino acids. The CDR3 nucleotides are TGTGCCAGCAGCTTCACAGGGTTGGGGGGTTCACCCCTCCACTTT. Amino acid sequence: CASSFTGLGGSPLHF.

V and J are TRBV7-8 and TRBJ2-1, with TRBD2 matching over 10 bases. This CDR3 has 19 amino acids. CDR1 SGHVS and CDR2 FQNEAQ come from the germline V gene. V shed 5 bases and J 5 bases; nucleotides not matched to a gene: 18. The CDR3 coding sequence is TGTGCCAGCAGCCCCCTGTTCGGGGCTAGCGGGAGTCGGGACAATGAGCAGTTCTTC. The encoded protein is CASSPLFGASGSRDNEQFF.

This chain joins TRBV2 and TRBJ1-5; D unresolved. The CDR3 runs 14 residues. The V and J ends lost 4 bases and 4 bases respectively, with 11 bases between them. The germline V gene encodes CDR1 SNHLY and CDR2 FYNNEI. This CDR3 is CASSGHLRNQPQHF. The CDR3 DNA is TGTGCCAGCAGTGGTCATCTGAGGAATCAGCCCCAGCATTTT.

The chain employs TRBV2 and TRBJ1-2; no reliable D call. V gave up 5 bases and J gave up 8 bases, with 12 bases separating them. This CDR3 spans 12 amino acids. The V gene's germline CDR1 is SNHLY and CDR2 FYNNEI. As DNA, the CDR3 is TGTGCCAGCAGTTTCATCGGAGGAGGCTACACCTTC. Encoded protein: CASSFIGGGYTF.

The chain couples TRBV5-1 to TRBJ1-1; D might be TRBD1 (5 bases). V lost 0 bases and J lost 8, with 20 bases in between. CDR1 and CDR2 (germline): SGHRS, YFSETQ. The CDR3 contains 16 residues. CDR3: CASSLDFYRPGLEAFF. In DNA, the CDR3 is TGCGCCAGCAGCTTGGATTTTTATCGGCCAGGGCTGGAAGCTTTCTTT.

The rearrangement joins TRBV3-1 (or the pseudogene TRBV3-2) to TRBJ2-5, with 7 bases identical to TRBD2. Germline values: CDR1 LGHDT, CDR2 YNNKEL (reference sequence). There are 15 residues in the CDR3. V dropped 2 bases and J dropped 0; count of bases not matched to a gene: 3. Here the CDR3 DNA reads TGTGCCAGCAGCCAAATACTAGCGTACCAAGAGACCCAGTACTTC. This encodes CASSQILAYQETQYF.

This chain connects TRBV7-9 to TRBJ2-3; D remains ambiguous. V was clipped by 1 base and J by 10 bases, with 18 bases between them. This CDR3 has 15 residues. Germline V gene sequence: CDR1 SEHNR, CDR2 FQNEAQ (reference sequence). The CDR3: CASSLVYGSKNPQYF. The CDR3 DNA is TGTGCCAGCAGCTTAGTTTATGGTTCGAAGAACCCGCAGTATTTT.

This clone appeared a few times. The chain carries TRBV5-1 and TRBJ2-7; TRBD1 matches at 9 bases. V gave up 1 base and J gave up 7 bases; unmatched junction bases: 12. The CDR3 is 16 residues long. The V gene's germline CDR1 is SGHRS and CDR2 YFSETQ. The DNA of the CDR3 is TGCGCCAGCAGCTTGTGGGGGACAGGGCAAGTAGAAGAGCAGTACTTC. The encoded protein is CASSLWGTGQVEEQYF.

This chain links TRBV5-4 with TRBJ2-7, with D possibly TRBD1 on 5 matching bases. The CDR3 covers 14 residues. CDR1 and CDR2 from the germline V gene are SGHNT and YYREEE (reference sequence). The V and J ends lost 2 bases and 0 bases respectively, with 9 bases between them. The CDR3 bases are TGTGCCAGCAGCTTTATACAGGACTCCTACGAGCAGTACTTC. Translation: CASSFIQDSYEQYF.

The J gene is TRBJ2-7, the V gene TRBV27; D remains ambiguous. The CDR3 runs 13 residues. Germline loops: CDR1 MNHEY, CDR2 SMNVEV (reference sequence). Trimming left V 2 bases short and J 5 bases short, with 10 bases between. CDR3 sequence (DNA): TGTGCCAGCAGTTTACGGGTTACCCACGAGCAGTACTTC. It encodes CASSLRVTHEQYF.

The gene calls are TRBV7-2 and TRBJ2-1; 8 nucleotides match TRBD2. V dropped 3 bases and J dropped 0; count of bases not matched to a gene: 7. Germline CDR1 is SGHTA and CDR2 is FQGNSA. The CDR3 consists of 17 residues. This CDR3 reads CASSLIPGTSSYNEQFF. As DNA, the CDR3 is TGTGCCAGCAGCTTGATCCCCGGGACTAGCTCCTACAATGAGCAGTTCTTC.

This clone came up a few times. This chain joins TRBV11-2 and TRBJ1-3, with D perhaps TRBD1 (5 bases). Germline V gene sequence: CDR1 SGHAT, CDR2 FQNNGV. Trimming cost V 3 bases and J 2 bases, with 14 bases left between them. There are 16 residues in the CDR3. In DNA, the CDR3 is TGTGCCAGCAGCTTCGGGTCCGCCAGGGCTGGAAACACCATATATTTT. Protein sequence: CASSFGSARAGNTIYF.